These T cell receptor beta chains were read from a single sample in a study of lymphopenia after photon versus proton radiotherapy. The assay was immunoSEQ multiplex PCR, and TCRdb's table has in-frame clones only and misses some. The sample lists about 83,000 clones, about 83% occurring once. This specimen consisted of peripheral blood, obtained from a patient treated with proton-based radiotherapy. Receptors originate from a man in his fifties or sixties with pancreatic cancer. The CDR3 runs from the conserved cysteine through the conserved F or W. D genes are given only for firm matches. Some rows have no size entry. The others give once, few or many, or a class for an expanded clone.

v_call: TRBV5-8; clone_size: -; d_call: -; j_call: TRBJ1-2; cdr3_aa: CASSLVRTAYGYTF; cdr3_nt: TGTGCCAGCAGCTTGGTACGGACGGCCTATGGCTACACCTTC
v_call: TRBV2; clone_size: few; d_call: TRBD2; j_call: TRBJ2-3; cdr3_aa: CASSEGLAAGTQYF; cdr3_nt: TGTGCCAGCAGTGAAGGGCTAGCGGCAGGTACGCAGTATTTT
v_call: TRBV6-1; clone_size: -; d_call: -; j_call: TRBJ2-5; cdr3_aa: CASTLTLQGTQYF; cdr3_nt: TGTGCCAGCACCCTAACGTTACAAGGGACCCAGTACTTC
v_call: TRBV6-5; clone_size: -; d_call: TRBD1; j_call: TRBJ1-1; cdr3_aa: CASSDPDRGYTEAFF; cdr3_nt: TGTGCCAGCAGCGACCCCGACAGGGGGTATACTGAAGCTTTCTTT
v_call: TRBV7-3; clone_size: -; d_call: -; j_call: TRBJ1-1; cdr3_aa: CASSLRSRGREEAFF; cdr3_nt: TGTGCCAGCAGCTTAAGATCCAGGGGTAGGGAAGAAGCTTTCTTT
v_call: TRBV4-1; clone_size: -; d_call: TRBD2; j_call: TRBJ2-7; cdr3_aa: CASSLPGTRRPEQYF; cdr3_nt: TGCGCCAGCAGCCTCCCCGGGACTAGAAGGCCCGAGCAGTACTTC
v_call: TRBV4-3; clone_size: -; d_call: TRBD2; j_call: TRBJ2-3; cdr3_aa: CASSQELAHSADTQYF; cdr3_nt: TGCGCCAGCAGCCAAGAACTAGCGCACAGCGCGGATACGCAGTATTTT
v_call: TRBV27; clone_size: -; d_call: TRBD1; j_call: TRBJ1-1; cdr3_aa: CASRDHRGGTEAFF; cdr3_nt: TGTGCCAGCAGAGACCACAGGGGGGGGACTGAAGCTTTCTTT
v_call: TRBV27; clone_size: -; d_call: -; j_call: TRBJ1-3; cdr3_aa: CASSLGSGGSGNTIYF; cdr3_nt: TGTGCCAGCAGTTTAGGGTCGGGGGGCAGTGGAAACACCATATATTTT
v_call: TRBV11-2; clone_size: -; d_call: TRBD1; j_call: TRBJ2-7; cdr3_aa: CASSLGGRGSDEQYF; cdr3_nt: TGTGCCAGCAGCTTAGGGGGCAGGGGGTCCGACGAGCAGTACTTC
v_call: TRBV7-8; clone_size: few; d_call: -; j_call: TRBJ1-2; cdr3_aa: CASSPGQPTTHGYTF; cdr3_nt: TGTGCCAGCAGCCCCGGACAGCCAACCACTCATGGCTACACCTTC
v_call: TRBV9; clone_size: -; d_call: TRBD2; j_call: TRBJ2-5; cdr3_aa: CASSEEGGTSGPRGETQYF; cdr3_nt: TGTGCCAGCAGCGAGGAGGGGGGGACTAGCGGGCCTCGGGGAGAGACCCAGTACTTC
v_call: TRBV29-1; clone_size: -; d_call: -; j_call: TRBJ1-4; cdr3_aa: CSSQFGEKLFF; cdr3_nt: TGCAGCTCCCAATTCGGGGAAAAACTGTTTTTT
v_call: TRBV7-2; clone_size: -; d_call: -; j_call: TRBJ2-7; cdr3_aa: CASSLGVGPSYEQYF; cdr3_nt: TGTGCCAGCAGCTTAGGCGTCGGGCCGAGCTACGAGCAGTACTTC
v_call: TRBV5-5; clone_size: -; d_call: -; j_call: TRBJ2-1; cdr3_aa: CASSLSGNNEQFF; cdr3_nt: TGTGCCAGCAGCTTGTCCGGGAACAATGAGCAGTTCTTC
v_call: TRBV2; clone_size: -; d_call: -; j_call: TRBJ2-1; cdr3_aa: CASSEEGQGTVQFF; cdr3_nt: TGTGCCAGCAGTGAAGAGGGCCAGGGGACGGTCCAGTTCTTC
v_call: TRBV18; clone_size: -; d_call: -; j_call: TRBJ2-6; cdr3_aa: CASSPLVNVLTF; cdr3_nt: TGTGCCAGCTCACCCCTGGTCAACGTCCTGACTTTC
v_call: TRBV7-2; clone_size: -; d_call: TRBD2; j_call: TRBJ2-1; cdr3_aa: CASSLKDPRAGGAYNEQFF; cdr3_nt: TGTGCCAGCAGCTTAAAGGACCCCCGGGCGGGAGGCGCCTACAATGAGCAGTTCTTC
v_call: TRBV30; clone_size: few; d_call: -; j_call: TRBJ1-2; cdr3_aa: CAWSPQGLGYGYTF; cdr3_nt: TGTGCCTGGAGTCCCCAAGGGCTTGGCTATGGCTACACCTTC
v_call: TRBV6-6; clone_size: -; d_call: TRBD1; j_call: TRBJ2-1; cdr3_aa: CASTGRQGLQSEQFF; cdr3_nt: TGTGCCAGCACCGGCAGACAGGGGCTGCAGAGTGAGCAGTTCTTC
v_call: TRBV4-1; clone_size: once; d_call: TRBD2; j_call: TRBJ2-1; cdr3_aa: CASSRLGGRTNEQFF; cdr3_nt: TGCGCCAGCAGCCGCCTTGGCGGGAGAACGAATGAGCAGTTCTTC
v_call: TRBV2; clone_size: -; d_call: TRBD2; j_call: TRBJ2-7; cdr3_aa: CASSLGTIVVEQYF; cdr3_nt: TGTGCCAGCAGTCTCGGGACTATTGTTGTCGAGCAGTACTTC
v_call: TRBV5-6; clone_size: -; d_call: TRBD1; j_call: TRBJ1-2; cdr3_aa: CASSRDRTNYGYTF; cdr3_nt: TGTGCCAGCAGCCGGGACAGAACCAACTATGGCTACACCTTC
v_call: TRBV18; clone_size: few; d_call: -; j_call: TRBJ1-1; cdr3_aa: CASSPGVGTEAFF; cdr3_nt: TGTGCCAGCTCACCAGGGGTTGGCACTGAAGCTTTCTTT
v_call: TRBV28; clone_size: -; d_call: -; j_call: TRBJ2-1; cdr3_aa: CASSDLYSGQAKYNEQFF; cdr3_nt: TGTGCCAGCAGCGACCTCTACTCTGGGCAGGCGAAGTACAATGAGCAGTTCTTC
v_call: TRBV10-3; clone_size: -; d_call: -; j_call: TRBJ1-2; cdr3_aa: CAAWTDYNYGYTF; cdr3_nt: TGTGCAGCATGGACAGATTACAACTATGGCTACACCTTC
v_call: TRBV10-2; clone_size: -; d_call: TRBD2; j_call: TRBJ2-5; cdr3_aa: CASTGGWQETQYF; cdr3_nt: TGCGCCAGCACCGGGGGGTGGCAAGAGACCCAGTACTTC
v_call: TRBV5-4; clone_size: -; d_call: -; j_call: TRBJ2-7; cdr3_aa: CASSMSPEDEQYF; cdr3_nt: TGTGCCAGCAGCATGAGCCCCGAGGACGAGCAGTACTTC
v_call: TRBV11-2; clone_size: few; d_call: -; j_call: TRBJ2-5; cdr3_aa: CASSLDFDSDETQYF; cdr3_nt: TGTGCCAGCAGCCTTGATTTCGATAGCGATGAGACCCAGTACTTC